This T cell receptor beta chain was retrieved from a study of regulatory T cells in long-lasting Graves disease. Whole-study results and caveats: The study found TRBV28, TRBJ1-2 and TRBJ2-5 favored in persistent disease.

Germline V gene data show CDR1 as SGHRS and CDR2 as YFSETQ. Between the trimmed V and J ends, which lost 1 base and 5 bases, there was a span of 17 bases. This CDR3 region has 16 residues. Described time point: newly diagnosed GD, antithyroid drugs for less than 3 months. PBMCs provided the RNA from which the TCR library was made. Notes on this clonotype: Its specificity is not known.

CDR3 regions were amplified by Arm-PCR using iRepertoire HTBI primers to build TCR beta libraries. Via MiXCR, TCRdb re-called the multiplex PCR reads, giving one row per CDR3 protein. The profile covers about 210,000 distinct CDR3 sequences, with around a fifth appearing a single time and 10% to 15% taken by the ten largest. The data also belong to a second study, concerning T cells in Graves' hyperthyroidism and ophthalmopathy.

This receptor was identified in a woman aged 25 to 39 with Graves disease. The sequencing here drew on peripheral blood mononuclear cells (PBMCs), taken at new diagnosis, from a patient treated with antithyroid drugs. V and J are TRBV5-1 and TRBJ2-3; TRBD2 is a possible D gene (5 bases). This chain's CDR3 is CASSLPGQRKQDTQYF. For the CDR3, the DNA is TGCGCCAGCAGCTTGCCAGGCCAGCGGAAACAAGATACGCAGTATTTT.